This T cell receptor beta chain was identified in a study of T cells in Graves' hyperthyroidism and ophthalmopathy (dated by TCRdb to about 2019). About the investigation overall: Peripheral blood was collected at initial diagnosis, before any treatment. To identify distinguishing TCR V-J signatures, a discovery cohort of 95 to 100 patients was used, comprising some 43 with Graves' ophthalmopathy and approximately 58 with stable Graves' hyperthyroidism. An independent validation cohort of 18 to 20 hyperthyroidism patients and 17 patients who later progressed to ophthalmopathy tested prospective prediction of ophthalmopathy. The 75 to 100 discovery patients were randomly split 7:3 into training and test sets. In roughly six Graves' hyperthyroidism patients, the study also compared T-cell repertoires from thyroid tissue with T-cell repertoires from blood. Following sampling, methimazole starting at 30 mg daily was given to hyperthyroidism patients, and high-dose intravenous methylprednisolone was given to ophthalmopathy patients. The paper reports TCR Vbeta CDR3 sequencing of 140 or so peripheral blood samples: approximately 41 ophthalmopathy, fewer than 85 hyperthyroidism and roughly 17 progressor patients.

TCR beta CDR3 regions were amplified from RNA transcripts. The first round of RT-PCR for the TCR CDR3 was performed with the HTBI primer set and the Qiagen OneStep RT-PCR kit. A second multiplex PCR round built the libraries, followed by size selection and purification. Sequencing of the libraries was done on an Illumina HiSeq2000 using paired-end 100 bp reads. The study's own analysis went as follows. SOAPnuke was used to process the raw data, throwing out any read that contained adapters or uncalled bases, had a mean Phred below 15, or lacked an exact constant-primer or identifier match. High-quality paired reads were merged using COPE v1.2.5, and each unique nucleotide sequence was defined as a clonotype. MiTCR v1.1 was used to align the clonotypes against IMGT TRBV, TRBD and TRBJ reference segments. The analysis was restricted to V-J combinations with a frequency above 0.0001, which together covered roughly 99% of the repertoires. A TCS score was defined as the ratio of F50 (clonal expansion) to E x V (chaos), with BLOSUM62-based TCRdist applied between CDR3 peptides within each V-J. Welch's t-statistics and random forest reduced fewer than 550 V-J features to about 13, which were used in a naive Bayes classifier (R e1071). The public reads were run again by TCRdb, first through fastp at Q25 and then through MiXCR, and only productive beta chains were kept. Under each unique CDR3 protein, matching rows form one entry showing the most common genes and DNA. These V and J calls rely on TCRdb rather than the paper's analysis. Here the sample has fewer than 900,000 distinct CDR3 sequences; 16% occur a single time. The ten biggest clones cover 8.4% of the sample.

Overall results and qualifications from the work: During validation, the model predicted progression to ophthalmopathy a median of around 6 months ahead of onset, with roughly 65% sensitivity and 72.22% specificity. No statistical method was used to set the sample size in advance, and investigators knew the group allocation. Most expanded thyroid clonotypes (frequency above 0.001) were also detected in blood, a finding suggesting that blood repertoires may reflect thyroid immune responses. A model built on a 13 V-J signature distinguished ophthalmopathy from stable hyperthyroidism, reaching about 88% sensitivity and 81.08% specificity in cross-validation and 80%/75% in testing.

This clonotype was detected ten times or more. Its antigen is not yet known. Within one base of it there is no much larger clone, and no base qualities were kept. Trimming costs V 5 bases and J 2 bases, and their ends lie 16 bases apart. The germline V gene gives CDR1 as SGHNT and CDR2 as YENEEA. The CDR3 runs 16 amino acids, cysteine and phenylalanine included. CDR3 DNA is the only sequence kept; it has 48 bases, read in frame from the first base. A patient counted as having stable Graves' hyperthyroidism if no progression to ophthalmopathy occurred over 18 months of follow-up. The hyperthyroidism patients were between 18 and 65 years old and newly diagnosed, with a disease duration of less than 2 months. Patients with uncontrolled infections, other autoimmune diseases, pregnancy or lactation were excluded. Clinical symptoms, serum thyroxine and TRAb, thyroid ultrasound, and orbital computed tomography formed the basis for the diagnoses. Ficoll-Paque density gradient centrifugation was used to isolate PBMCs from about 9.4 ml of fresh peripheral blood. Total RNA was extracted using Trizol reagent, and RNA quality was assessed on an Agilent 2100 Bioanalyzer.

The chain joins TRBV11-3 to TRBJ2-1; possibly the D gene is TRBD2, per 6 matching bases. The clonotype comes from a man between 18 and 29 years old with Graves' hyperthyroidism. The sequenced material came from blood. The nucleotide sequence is TGTGCCAGCAGCAGGTCCGGGACTCGACCCTACAATGAGCAGTTCTTC. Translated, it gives CASSRSGTRPYNEQFF.